The sequence of this T cell receptor beta chain was determined in a study of blood T cell repertoires in COVID-19. Background on the study: Whether acute or convalescent, the COVID-19 samples came from the United States, Italy and Spain. PBMCs, B-cell-depleted T cells, or T cells were the source of the cDNA or gDNA that made up the material.

In the original workflow: Cell counts per sample came from amplifying reference gene primers. Generated by immunoSEQ multiplex PCR, the TCRdb table keeps only in-frame clones and is missing some. V, J and clone size were drawn from that table, and D and trimming were deduced from the DNA. The sample yields roughly 350,000 clones, approximately 87% seen once. CDR3 size: 13 residues. V dropped 3 bases and J dropped 6; count of bases not matched to a gene: 4. Germline V gene sequence: CDR1 LGHNA, CDR2 YSLEER. The origin of this receptor is a woman aged 45-59 years with active or convalescent COVID-19. Sequencing was done on a sample of peripheral blood. V usage is TRBV4-3 and J usage is TRBJ2-7; 8 bases fit TRBD1. The CDR3: CASSQRQGSEQYF. The CDR3 DNA is TGCGCCAGCAGCCAGCGACAGGGGTCCGAGCAGTACTTC.